This TCR beta chain appears in the sequencing data of a study of T cells expressing NK-cell markers. On the study more broadly: Among eight sequenced donors, seven carried HCMV seropositivity while one was seronegative. Broader study findings: Several donors likewise had their CD3+CD56-NKG2C+ fraction led by these clonotypes. Whether expanded NKG2C+ T cell clones were HCMV-specific remained unclear. In about six donors, dominant NKG2C+ clonotypes were roughly 1.0-8% of CD8+ T cells.

On this clonotype itself: Its antigen is unidentified.

Germline assignment: CDR1 SGHRS and CDR2 YFSETQ. This CDR3 comprises 16 residues. Following a re-call of the 5' RACE reads, TCRdb has one entry per CDR3 protein and lacks DNA. The clone table shows a few hundred thousand distinct CDR3 sequences, with the ten largest holding approximately 4%. The TCR was taken from a man aged 18 to 35 in good health. Material for sequencing was blood T cells: a sorted CD56 or NKG2C T cell subset, CD4+ or CD8+ T cells, or bulk PBMC T cells (not recorded which). V is TRBV5-1 and J is TRBJ2-3; the D gene TCRdb calls, TRBD2, cannot be checked with no DNA. The CDR3 loop reads CASSRLAGDYTDTQYF.